The TCR beta chain described here comes from a study of Ad26.COV2.S vaccination and SARS-CoV-2 variants (dated by TCRdb to 2020 to 2022). Regarding the complete study: Donors in the vaccine arm were drawn from COV1001, a phase I-IIa trial of Ad26.COV2.S in healthy adults that was multicentre, randomized, double-blind and placebo-controlled. Dosing of Ad26.COV2.S was intramuscular, at either 5x10^10 or 1x10^11 viral particles, delivered as one shot or as two shots spaced 56 days apart. TCRbeta repertoire sequencing served as the tool for gauging how specific and how broad the SARS-CoV-2-reactive T cell receptors were following Ad26.COV2.S vaccination. The TCR-sequenced set comprised around 30 samples: some 19 Ad26.COV2.S vaccine recipients, 5 placebo recipients and 8 SARS-CoV-2 convalescent individuals. Trial participants were randomized into five groups of five: low-dose or high-dose Ad26.COV2.S given once or twice, or placebo on both occasions. Investigators remained blinded to trial group allocation during experiments and outcome assessment. Broader findings and caveats from the paper: Non-spike TCR breadth was comparable between vaccine and placebo recipients, consistent with the vaccine containing only spike. The authors noted that the TCR breadth and depth analyses may have underestimated total T cell responses. Comparing responses between vaccine doses or regimens was not something the study was powered to do. Ad26.COV2.S recipients had higher spike-specific TCR breadth than placebo recipients (P = 0.0014). Substantial breadth of spike-specific CD8+ and CD4+ T cell responses was reported after vaccination.

Taken with the paper, the label for treatment or condition translates to: some 20 received Ad26.COV2.S at low or high dose, single or two shots; a few received placebo; per-sample allocation not given. For vaccine and placebo recipients, the sequenced repertoires came from samples collected on day 63 after the first injection. Between 29 July and 7 August 2020, Cohort 1b enrolled fewer than 30 adults aged 18-55 years at one site in Boston, USA. Ad26.COV2.S was a replication-incompetent adenovirus type 26 vector that expressed a prefusion-stabilized SARS-CoV-2 spike protein derived from the original Wuhan strain. The immunoSEQ Assay was the method used to sequence TCRbeta CDR3 regions. After extraction, genomic DNA underwent amplification by bias-controlled multiplex PCR, followed by high-throughput sequencing. In the paper's pipeline: Collapsing and filtering of sequences were performed to quantify the absolute abundance of each unique TCRbeta CDR3 region. T cell fraction was estimated by normalizing TCRbeta template counts to usable DNA, with usable DNA measured through amplification of reference genes found in all nucleated cells. Repertoire TCRs were annotated as SARS-CoV-2-specific when V gene, CDR3 amino acid sequence and J gene were exactly matched to a known reactive TCR set. The reference SARS-CoV-2 TCR set was obtained from MIRA and was filtered for enrichment in COVID-19-positive ImmuneCODE repertoires, whereby public or cross-reactive TCRs were removed. Using the MIRA antigens, annotated TCRs were further analysed by specific ORF or by position within an ORF. Breadth was defined as the number of annotated unique rearrangements divided by the total number of unique productive rearrangements, and depth was defined as the summed frequency of the annotated unique rearrangements. Two-sided Wilcoxon rank-sum tests were used to compare TCR breadth between groups. The source is immuneACCESS, and TCRdb retained only in-frame sequences with V and J called. Part of the clones is not carried over; for the studies checked, unresolved V genes explain less than half of this, and the remainder is unexplained. That table is the source of V, J and clone size, and D and trimming were worked out from the DNA. The sample has roughly 500,000 clones on record, roughly 87% of them singletons. In total, the top ten clones hold more than 10% of the sample.

Concerning this clone: The antigen this receptor binds is unknown. Qualities for individual bases were not recorded, and no much larger clone is one base off. Other DNA sequences in this specimen translate into the identical CDR3.

According to the germline V gene, CDR1 reads MDHEN and CDR2 reads SYDVKM. The CDR3 spans 13 residues, from the cysteine through the phenylalanine. The CDR3 DNA has 39 bases and is translated from base 1. Trimming takes 3 bases from V and 3 bases from J, and the germline ends sit 9 bases apart. The clonotype was recovered from a person aged 18-65 years who received the Ad26.COV2.S COVID-19 vaccine or a placebo. The input for sequencing was peripheral blood, taken in a trial of Ad26.COV2.S vaccine versus placebo. The chain is encoded by TRBV28 joined to TRBJ2-7; possibly the D gene is TRBD1, per 5 matching bases. The bases are TGTGCCAGCAGTTTTAAGGGGCTCTACGAGCAGTACTTC. The encoded protein is CASSFKGLYEQYF.